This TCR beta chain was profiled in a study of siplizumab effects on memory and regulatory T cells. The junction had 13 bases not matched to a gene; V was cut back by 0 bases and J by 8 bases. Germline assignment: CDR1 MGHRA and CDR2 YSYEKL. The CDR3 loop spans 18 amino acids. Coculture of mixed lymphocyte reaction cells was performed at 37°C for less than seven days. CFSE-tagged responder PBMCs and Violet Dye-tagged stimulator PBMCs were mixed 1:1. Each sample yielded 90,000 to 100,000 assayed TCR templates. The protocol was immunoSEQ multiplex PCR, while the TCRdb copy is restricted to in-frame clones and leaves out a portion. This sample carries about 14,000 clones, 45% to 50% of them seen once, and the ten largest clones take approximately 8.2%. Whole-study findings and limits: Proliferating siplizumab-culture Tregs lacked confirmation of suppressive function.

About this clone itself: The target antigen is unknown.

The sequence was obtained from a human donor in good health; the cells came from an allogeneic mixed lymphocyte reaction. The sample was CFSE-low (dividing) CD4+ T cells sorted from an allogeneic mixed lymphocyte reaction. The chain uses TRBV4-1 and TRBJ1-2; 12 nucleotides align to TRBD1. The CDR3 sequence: CASSQDGWGQGAPRGYTF. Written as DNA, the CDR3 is TGCGCCAGCAGCCAAGATGGGTGGGGACAGGGGGCGCCGCGGGGCTACACCTTC.